The clone carrying this T cell receptor (beta chain) was counted only a few times. What it recognizes is unknown. Germline V gene lookup returns CDR1 SGHRS and CDR2 YFSETQ. This CDR3 is 14 amino acids long. The V and J ends lost 3 bases and 2 bases respectively, with 12 bases between them. Expressed TCRB transcripts were sequenced because the isolated RNA had all been reverse transcribed beforehand. Assay used: immunoSEQ multiplex PCR; TCRdb lists only in-frame clones, some missing. Of roughly 610,000 clones in the sample, 15% to 18% were seen once. Over 95% purity was reached by all sorted populations. This specimen comes from a study of beta chain features in type 1 diabetes. At the level of the study: The number of sorted cells examined across all samples was some 98,000,000.

Overall study findings and caveats: Type 1 diabetes patients had moderately but significantly shorter TCRB CDR3s in all four CD4+ subsets.

The TCR was taken from a man younger than 35 in good health. Specimen: naive CD4+ T cells from blood. This sequence joins TRBV5-1 and TRBJ2-7, with D tentatively TRBD2 (5 bases). CDR3 loop: CASSSIPEAYEQYF. CDR3 bases: TGCGCCAGCAGCTCTATCCCGGAGGCCTACGAGCAGTACTTC.